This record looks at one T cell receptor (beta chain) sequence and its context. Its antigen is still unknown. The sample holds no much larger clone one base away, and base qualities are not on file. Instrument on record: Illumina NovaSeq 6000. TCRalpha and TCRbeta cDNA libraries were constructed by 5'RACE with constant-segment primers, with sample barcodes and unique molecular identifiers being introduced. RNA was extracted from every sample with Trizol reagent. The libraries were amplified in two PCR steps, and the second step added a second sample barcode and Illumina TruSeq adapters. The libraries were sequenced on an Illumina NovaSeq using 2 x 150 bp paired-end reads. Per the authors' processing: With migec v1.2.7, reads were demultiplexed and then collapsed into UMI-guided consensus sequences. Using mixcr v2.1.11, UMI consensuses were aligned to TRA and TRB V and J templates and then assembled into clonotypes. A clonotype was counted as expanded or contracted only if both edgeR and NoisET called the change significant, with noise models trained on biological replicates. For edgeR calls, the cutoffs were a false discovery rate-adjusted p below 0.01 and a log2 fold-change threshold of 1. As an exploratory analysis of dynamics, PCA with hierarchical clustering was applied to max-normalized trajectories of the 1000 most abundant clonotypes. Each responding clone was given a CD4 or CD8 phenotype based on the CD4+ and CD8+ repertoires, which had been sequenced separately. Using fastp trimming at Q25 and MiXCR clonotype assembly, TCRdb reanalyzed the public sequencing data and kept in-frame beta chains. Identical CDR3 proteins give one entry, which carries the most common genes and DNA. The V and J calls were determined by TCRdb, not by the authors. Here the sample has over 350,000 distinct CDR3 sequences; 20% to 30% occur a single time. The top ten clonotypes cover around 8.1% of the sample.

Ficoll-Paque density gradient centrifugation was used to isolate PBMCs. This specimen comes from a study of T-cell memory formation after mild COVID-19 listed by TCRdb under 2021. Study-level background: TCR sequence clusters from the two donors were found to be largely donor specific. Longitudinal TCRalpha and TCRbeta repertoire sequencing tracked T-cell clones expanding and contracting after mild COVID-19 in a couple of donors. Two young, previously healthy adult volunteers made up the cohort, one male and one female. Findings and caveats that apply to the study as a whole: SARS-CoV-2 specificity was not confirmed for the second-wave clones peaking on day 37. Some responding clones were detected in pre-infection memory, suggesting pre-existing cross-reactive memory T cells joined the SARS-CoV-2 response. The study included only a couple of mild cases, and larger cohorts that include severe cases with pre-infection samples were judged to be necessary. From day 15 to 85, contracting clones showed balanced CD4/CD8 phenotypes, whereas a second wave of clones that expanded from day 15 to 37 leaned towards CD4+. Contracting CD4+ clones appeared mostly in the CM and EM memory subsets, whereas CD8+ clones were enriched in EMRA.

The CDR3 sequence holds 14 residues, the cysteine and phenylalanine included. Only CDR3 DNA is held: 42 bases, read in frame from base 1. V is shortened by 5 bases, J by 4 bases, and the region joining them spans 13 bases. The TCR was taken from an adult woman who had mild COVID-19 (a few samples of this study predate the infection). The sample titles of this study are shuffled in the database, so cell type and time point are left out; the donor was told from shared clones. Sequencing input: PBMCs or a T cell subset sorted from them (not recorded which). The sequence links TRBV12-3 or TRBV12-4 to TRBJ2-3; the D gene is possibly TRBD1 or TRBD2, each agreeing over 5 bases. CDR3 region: CASSRDLRADTQYF. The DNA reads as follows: TGTGCCAGCAGTCGGGACCTTCGCGCAGATACGCAGTATTTT.